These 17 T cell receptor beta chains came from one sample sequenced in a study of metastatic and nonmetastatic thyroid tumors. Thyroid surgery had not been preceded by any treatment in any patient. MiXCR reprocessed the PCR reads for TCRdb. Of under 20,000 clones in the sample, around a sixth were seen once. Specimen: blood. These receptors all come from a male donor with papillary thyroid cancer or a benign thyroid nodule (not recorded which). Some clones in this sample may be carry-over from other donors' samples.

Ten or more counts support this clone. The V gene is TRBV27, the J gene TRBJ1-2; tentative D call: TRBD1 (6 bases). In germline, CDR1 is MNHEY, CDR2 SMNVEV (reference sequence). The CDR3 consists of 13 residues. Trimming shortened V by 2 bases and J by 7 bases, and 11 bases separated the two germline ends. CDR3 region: CASSLQGSGGYTF. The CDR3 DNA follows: TGTGCCAGCAGTTTACAGGGGTCGGGTGGCTACACCTTC.

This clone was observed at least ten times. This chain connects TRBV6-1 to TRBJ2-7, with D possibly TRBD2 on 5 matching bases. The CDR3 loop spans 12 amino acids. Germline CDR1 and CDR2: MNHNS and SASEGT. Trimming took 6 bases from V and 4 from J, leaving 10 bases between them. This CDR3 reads CASRKTRYEQYF. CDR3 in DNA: TGTGCCAGCAGAAAAACTAGATACGAGCAGTACTTC.

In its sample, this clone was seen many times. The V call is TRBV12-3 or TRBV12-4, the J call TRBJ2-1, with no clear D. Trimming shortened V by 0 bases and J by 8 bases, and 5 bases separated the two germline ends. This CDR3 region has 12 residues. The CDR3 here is CASSLARHEQFF. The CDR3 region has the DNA TGTGCCAGCAGTTTAGCGCGGCATGAGCAGTTCTTC.

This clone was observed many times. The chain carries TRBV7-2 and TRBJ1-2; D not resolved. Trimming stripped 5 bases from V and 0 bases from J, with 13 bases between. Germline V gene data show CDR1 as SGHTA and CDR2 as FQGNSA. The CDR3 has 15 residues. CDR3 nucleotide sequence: TGTGCCAGCAGCCGCAACAGAGCTTCTAACTATGGCTACACCTTC. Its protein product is CASSRNRASNYGYTF.

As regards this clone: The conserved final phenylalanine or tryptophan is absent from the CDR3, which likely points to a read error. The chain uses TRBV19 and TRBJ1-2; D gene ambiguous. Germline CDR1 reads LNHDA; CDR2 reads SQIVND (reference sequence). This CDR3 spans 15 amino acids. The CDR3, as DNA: TGTGCCAGTGGTATAGAAGGATTAGCTAACTATGGCTACACCCTC. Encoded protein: CASGIEGLANYGYTL.

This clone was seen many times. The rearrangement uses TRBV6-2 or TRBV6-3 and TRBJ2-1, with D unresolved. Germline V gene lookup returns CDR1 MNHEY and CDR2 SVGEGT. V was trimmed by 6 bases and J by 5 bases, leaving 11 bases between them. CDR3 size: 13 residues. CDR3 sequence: CASSSIRDNEQFF. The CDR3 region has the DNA TGTGCCAGCAGCTCGATAAGGGACAATGAGCAGTTCTTC.

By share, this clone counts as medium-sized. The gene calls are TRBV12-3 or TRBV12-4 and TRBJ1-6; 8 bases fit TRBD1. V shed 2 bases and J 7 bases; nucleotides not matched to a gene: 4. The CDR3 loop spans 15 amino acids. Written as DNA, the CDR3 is TGTGCCAGCAGTTTACAGGGGGCGCGGAATTCACCCCTCCACTTT. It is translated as CASSLQGARNSPLHF.

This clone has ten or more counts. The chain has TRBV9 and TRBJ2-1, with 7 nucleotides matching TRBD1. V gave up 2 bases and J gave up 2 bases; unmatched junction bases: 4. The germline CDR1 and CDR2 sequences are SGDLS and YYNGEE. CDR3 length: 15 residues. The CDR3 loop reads CASSVHRGPYNEQFF. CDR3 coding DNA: TGTGCCAGCAGCGTCCACAGGGGTCCCTACAATGAGCAGTTCTTC.

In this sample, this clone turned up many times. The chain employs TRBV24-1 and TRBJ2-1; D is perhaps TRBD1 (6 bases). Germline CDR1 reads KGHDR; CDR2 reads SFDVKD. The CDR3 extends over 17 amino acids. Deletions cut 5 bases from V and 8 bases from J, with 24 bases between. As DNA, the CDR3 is TGTGCCACCAGTGTTACACTTGGCGGGCAGGCAGGGGATGAGCAGTTCTTC. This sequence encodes CATSVTLGGQAGDEQFF.

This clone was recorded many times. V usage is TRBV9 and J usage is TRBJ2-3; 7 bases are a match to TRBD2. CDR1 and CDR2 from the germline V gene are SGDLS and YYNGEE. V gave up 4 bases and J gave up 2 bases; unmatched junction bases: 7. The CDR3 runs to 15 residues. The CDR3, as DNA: TGTGCCAGCAGCAACCGGGACTACCTCACAGATACGCAGTATTTT. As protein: CASSNRDYLTDTQYF.

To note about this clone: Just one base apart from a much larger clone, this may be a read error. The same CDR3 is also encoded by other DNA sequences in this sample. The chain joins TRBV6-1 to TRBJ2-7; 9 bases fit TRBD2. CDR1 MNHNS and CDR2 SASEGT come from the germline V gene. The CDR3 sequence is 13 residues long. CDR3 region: CASSEAAAGGQYF. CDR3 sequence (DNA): TGTGCCAGCAGTGAAGCGGCAGCGGGAGGTCAGTACTTT.

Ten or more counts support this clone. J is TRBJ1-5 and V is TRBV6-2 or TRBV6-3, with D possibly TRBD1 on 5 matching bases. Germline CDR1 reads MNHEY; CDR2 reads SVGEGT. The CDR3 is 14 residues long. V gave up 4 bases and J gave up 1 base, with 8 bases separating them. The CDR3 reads CASSWGGSNQPQHF. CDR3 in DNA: TGTGCCAGCAGTTGGGGGGGAAGCAATCAGCCCCAGCATTTT.

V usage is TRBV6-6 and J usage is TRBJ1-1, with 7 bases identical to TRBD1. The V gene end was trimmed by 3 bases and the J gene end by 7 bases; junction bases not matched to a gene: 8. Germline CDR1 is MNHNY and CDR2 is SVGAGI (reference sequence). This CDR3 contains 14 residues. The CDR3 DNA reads TGTGCCAGCAGTTATCGACAGGGTGGTGATGAAGCTTTCTTT. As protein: CASSYRQGGDEAFF.

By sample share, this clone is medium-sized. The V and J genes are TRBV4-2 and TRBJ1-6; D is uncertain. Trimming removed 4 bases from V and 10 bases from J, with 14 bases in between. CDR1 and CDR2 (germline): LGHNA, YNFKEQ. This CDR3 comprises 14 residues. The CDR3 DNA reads TGTGCCAGCAGCCCCCGGGTCACCCCGTCACCCCTCCACTTT. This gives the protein CASSPRVTPSPLHF.

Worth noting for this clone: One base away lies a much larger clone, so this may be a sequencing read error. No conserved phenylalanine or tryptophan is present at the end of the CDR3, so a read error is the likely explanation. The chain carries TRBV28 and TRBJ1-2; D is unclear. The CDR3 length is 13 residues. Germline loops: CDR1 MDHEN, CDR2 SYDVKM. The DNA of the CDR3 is TGTGTCAGCAGTTTTAGCAGGAACTATGGCTACACCTCC. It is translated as CVSSFSRNYGYTS.

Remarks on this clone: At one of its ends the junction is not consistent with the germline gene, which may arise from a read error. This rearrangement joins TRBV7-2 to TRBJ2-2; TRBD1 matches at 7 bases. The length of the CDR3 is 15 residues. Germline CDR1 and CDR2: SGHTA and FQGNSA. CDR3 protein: CASSNRQGGTGELFF. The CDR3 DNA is TGTGCGAGCAGCAACAGACAGGGCGGAACCGGGGAGCTGTTTTTT.

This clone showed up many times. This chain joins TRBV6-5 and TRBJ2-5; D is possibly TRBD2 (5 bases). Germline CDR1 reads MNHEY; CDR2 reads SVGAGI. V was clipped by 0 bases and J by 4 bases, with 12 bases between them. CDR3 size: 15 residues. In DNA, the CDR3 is TGTGCCAGCAGTTACTCTACCGGGGTCAGAGAGACCCAGTACTTC. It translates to CASSYSTGVRETQYF.